The sequence of this T cell receptor (beta chain) was determined in a study of T cell clusters in autoimmune cytopenias. About the research overall: The median distinct TRB clonotype count was fewer than 3,000 per sample, from a median around 50,000 reads. Study-level results: TRB repertoire shifts in secondary cytopenia and chronic lymphocytic leukemia mostly reflected lymphoma, not autoimmunity. Healthy donors had 2.5 to 3-fold more exclusive TRB clusters than active autoimmune hepatitis patients.

Concerning this clonotype: Its specificity is unknown.

There are 14 residues in the CDR3. CDR1 is SGHNT and CDR2 is YYREEE in the germline V gene (reference sequence). TRB was amplified by touch-down multiplex PCR, primer pools A and B combined. No DNA is given; TCRdb re-called the multiplex PCR reads and lists each CDR3 protein once. The sample has some 12,000 distinct CDR3 sequences; the top ten hold roughly 3%. Tens of thousands of genome equivalents of blood DNA were amplified for TRB. The clonotype was recovered from a human donor with an autoimmune cytopenia or autoimmune hepatitis (not recorded which). This chain uses TRBV5-4 with TRBJ1-6; the TCRdb call, TRBD1, lacks DNA for checking. The sequenced sample consisted of peripheral blood. CDR3 in amino acids: CASSLDRDNSPLHF.